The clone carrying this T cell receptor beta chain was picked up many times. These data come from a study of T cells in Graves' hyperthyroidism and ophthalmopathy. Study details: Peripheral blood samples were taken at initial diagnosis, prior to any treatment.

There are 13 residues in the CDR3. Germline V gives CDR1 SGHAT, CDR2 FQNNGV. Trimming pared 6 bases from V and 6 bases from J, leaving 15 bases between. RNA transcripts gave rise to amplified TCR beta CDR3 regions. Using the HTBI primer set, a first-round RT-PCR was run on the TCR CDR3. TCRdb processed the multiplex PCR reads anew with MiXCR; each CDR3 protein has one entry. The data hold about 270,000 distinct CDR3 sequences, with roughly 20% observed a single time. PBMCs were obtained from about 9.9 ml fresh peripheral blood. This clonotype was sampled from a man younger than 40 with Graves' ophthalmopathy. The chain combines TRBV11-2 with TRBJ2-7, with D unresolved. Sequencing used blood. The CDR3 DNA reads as TGTGCCAGCAGGCCTATCGCTCTAGGCGAGCAGTACTTC. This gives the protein CASRPIALGEQYF.